The clone carrying this T cell receptor (beta chain) was seen many times. Its antigen is not known. Trimming removed 6 bases at V and 1 base at J, with 11 bases between. The CDR3 has 14 amino acids. CDR1 and CDR2 (germline): SNHLY, FYNNEI. This sample is drawn from a study of T-cell memory formation after mild COVID-19. Study at large: Largely, the TCR clusters proved donor specific. Broader study findings: Most CD4+ clones that shrank were in CM and EM, while CD8+ ones turned up in EMRA.

One entry per CDR3 protein results from TCRdb running MiXCR on the 5' RACE reads. Of about 190,000 distinct CDR3 sequences listed, approximately 20% are singletons. The gene calls are TRBV2 and TRBJ2-3; D is possibly TRBD1 (5 bases). Sequencing was done on a sample of PBMCs or a T cell subset sorted from them (not recorded which). This receptor was taken from an adult woman who had mild COVID-19 (a few samples of this study predate the infection). Cell type and time point are not known. The CDR3: CASSNRKRTDTQYF. In nucleotides, the CDR3 is TGTGCCAGCAGCAACAGGAAACGCACAGATACGCAGTATTTT.